This T cell receptor beta chain was found in a study of cytomegalovirus exposure and HLA in healthy donors. The protocol was immunoSEQ multiplex PCR, while the TCRdb copy is restricted to in-frame clones and leaves out a portion. The table records more than 100,000 clones, 88% of them present only once. V was pared by 6 bases and J by 5 bases, with 13 bases of the junction left unmatched. Germline V gives CDR1 MNHNY, CDR2 SVGAGI (reference sequence). The CDR3 sequence is 16 residues long. Note on this clone: The antigen is not known.

Study-level results: Most TCR sequences were rare, but some public TCRs occurred in many donors. Accounts indicate the classifier identified cytomegalovirus status with strong specificity and sensitivity.

This chain joins TRBV6-6 and TRBJ1-3; 7 nucleotides line up with TRBD1. This sequence originates from a man aged 25 to 45 in good health and CMV-seronegative. The source material was PBMCs. The CDR3 sequence: CASRPTRDSPRNTIYF. CDR3 coding DNA: TGTGCCAGCAGGCCCACCCGGGACAGCCCCAGAAACACCATATATTTT.